The text below deals with one T cell receptor beta chain. The germline gives CDR1 MDHEN, CDR2 SYDVKM. With 2 bases clipped from V and 5 bases from J, the junction kept 4 bases outside the gene matches. The CDR3 spans 14 residues. This sample stems from a study of blood T cell repertoires in COVID-19. The data were produced by immunoSEQ multiplex PCR, yet TCRdb's version contains in-frame clones alone and is incomplete. Of roughly 300,000 clones in the sample, around 85% were seen once. The sample consisted of PBMCs or T cells enriched from blood (not recorded which). The genes are TRBV28 and TRBJ2-7; TRBD2 agrees at 9 bases. The receptor was isolated from a woman between 50 and 59 years old who had recovered from COVID-19. CDR3 nucleotides: TGTGCCAGCAGTTTAGCGGGGGGGCCCGACGAGCAGTACTTC. Its translation is CASSLAGGPDEQYF.